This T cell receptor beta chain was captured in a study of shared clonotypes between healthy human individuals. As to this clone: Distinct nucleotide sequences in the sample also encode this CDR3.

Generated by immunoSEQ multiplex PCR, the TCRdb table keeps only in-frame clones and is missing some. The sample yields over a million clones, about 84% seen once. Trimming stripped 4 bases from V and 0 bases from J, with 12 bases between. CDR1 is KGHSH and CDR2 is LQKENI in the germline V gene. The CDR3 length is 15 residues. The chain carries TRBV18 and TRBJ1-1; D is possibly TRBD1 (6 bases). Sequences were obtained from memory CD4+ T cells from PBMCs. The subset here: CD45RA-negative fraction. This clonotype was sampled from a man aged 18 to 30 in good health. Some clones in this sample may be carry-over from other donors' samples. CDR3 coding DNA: TGTGCCAGCTCACTAGGGGGACAATTGAACACTGAAGCTTTCTTT. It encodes CASSLGGQLNTEAFF. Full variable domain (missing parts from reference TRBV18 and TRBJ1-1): NAGVMQNPRHLVRRRGQEARLRCSPMKGHSHVYWYRQLPEEGLKFMVYLQKENIIDESGMPKERFSAEFPKEGPSILRIQQVVRGDSAAYFCASSLGGQLNTEAFFGQGTRLTVV.